Following are 21 T cell receptor beta chains from one sample sequenced in a study of blood T cell repertoires in COVID-19. Profiling relied on immunoSEQ multiplex PCR, and the TCRdb table lists in-frame clones only, not all of them. The sample lists roughly 160,000 clones; more than 85% were seen once. What was sequenced was peripheral blood. The receptors stem from a woman aged 80 or over with COVID-19, enrolled during active disease.

The chain joins TRBV7-6 to TRBJ2-3; no reliable D call. The length of the CDR3 is 15 residues. CDR1 and CDR2 (germline): SGHVS, FNYEAQ. V shed 5 bases and J shed 0 bases, with 12 bases lying between them. The DNA for the CDR3 is TGTGCCAGCAGCCAAGCAATGAGCAGCACAGATACGCAGTATTTT. Protein sequence: CASSQAMSSTDTQYF.

The gene calls are TRBV9 and TRBJ2-3; 8 bases map to TRBD2. The V gene's germline CDR1 is SGDLS and CDR2 YYNGEE. The CDR3 runs 16 residues. V gave up 3 bases and J gave up 3 bases; unmatched junction bases: 9. DNA of the CDR3: TGTGCCAGCAGCGGGCCGGGGGGGGCTCCAACAGATACGCAGTATTTT. Encoded protein: CASSGPGGAPTDTQYF. Using reference TRBV9 and TRBJ2-3 for the parts outside the CDR3, the full variable domain is DSGVTQTPKHLITATGQRVTLRCSPRSGDLSVYWYQQSLDQGLQFLIQYYNGEERAKGNILERFSAQQFPDLHSELNLSSLELGDSALYFCASSGPGGAPTDTQYFGPGTRLTVL.

The rearrangement uses TRBV6-2 or TRBV6-3 and TRBJ2-7; TRBD1 is a possible D gene (7 bases). Germline V gene lookup returns CDR1 MNHEY and CDR2 SVGEGT. The CDR3 totals 16 residues. Trimming cost V 2 bases and J 0 bases, with 14 bases left between them. The CDR3 loop is CASSYGPRDSSYEQYF. In nucleotides, the CDR3 is TGTGCCAGCAGTTACGGTCCGCGGGACAGCTCCTACGAGCAGTACTTC.

V gene TRBV5-1 combines with J gene TRBJ2-1; 10 bases are shared with TRBD2. Germline assignment: CDR1 SGHRS and CDR2 YFSETQ. The CDR3 consists of 18 residues. The V and J ends lost 0 bases and 7 bases, in that order; junction bases with no gene match: 13. CDR3 amino acids: CASSLALLAGGRWNEQFF. Here the CDR3 DNA reads TGCGCCAGCAGCTTGGCCCTCTTAGCGGGAGGTAGATGGAATGAGCAGTTCTTC. The entire variable domain, with the rest obtained from reference TRBV5-1 and TRBJ2-1, is as follows: KAGVTQTPRYLIKTRGQQVTLSCSPISGHRSVSWYQQTPGQGLQFLFEYFSETQRNKGNFPGRFSGRQFSNSRSEMNVSTLELGDSALYLCASSLALLAGGRWNEQFFGPGTRLTVL.

This rearrangement joins TRBV5-3 to TRBJ2-5; TRBD2 matches at 8 bases. TRBV5-3 qualifies as an ORF whose function is uncertain. V was pared by 4 bases and J by 3 bases, with 11 bases of the junction left unmatched. The CDR3 is 16 amino acids. CDR3 coding DNA: TGTGCCAGAAGCCACTTATCTCGAGCGGGAGAAGAGACCCAGTACTTC. Amino acids: CARSHLSRAGEETQYF.

This chain uses TRBV27 with TRBJ1-2; D perhaps matches TRBD1 (5 bases). CDR1 is MNHEY, CDR2 SMNVEV, per germline (reference sequence). V shed 7 bases and J shed 3 bases, with 15 bases lying between them. The CDR3 spans 14 residues. CDR3 sequence (DNA): TGTGCCAGCACTCGGACACCCCGAGACTATGGCTACACCTTC. This gives the protein CASTRTPRDYGYTF.

The chain employs TRBV27 and TRBJ2-7; no clear D gene. Germline values: CDR1 MNHEY, CDR2 SMNVEV (reference sequence). Trimming cost V 2 bases and J 3 bases, with 5 bases left between them. This CDR3 is 12 amino acids long. This chain's CDR3 is CASSLPYYEQYF. DNA for the CDR3: TGTGCCAGCAGTTTACCCTACTACGAGCAGTACTTC.

This chain uses TRBV6-5 with TRBJ1-5; D is perhaps TRBD1 (5 bases). Trimming stripped 6 bases from V and 0 bases from J, with 12 bases between. The CDR3 consists of 15 residues. CDR1 is MNHEY, CDR2 SVGAGI, per germline. The CDR3 reads CASSRRQGSNQPQHF. The CDR3 nucleotides read TGTGCCAGCAGCCGACGTCAGGGTAGCAATCAGCCCCAGCATTTT.

CDR3 sequence: CASSPERVHGYTF. In DNA form, the CDR3 reads TGTGCCAGCTCACCTGAGAGGGTTCATGGCTACACCTTC. The rearrangement uses TRBV18 and TRBJ1-2; D call uncertain. Germline V gene lookup returns CDR1 KGHSH and CDR2 LQKENI. Trimming shortened V by 3 bases and J by 6 bases, and 11 bases separated the two germline ends. There are 13 residues in the CDR3.

This chain uses TRBV14 with TRBJ1-4, with D possibly being TRBD1 (6 bases). V lost 6 bases and J lost 8, with 16 bases in between. The CDR3 spans 14 residues. Germline loops: CDR1 SGHDN, CDR2 FVKESK. CDR3 nucleotide sequence: TGTGCCAGCAGTCGAGCGGGGGCGCAAGAAAAACTGTTTTTT. Translated: CASSRAGAQEKLFF.

The J gene is TRBJ1-1, the V gene TRBV29-1; TRBD1 agrees at 9 bases. The germline V gene encodes CDR1 SQVTM and CDR2 ANQGSEA. The CDR3 extends over 13 amino acids. The trim removed 7 bases at V and 3 bases at J, leaving 6 bases unmatched. CDR3 protein: CSALTGGYTEAFF. The DNA for the CDR3 is TGCAGCGCCCTAACAGGGGGCTACACTGAAGCTTTCTTT.

The chain carries TRBV9 and TRBJ1-6, with D unclear. V was clipped by 0 bases and J by 8 bases, with 9 bases between them. Germline V lookup: CDR1 SGDLS, CDR2 YYNGEE. The CDR3 runs 14 residues. Here the CDR3 reads CASSVGRGYSPLHF. DNA of the CDR3: TGTGCCAGCAGCGTAGGTCGCGGGTATTCACCCCTCCACTTT.

In this sample, this clone turned up a few times. The rearrangement links TRBV19 to TRBJ1-5; 7 bases are a match to TRBD1. The CDR3 sequence is 14 residues long. With V trimmed by 8 bases and J by 0 bases, 4 bases remained unmatched. The germline V gene encodes CDR1 LNHDA and CDR2 SQIVND (reference sequence). In nucleotides, the CDR3 is TGTGCCAGTGGCGCAGGGGGTAGCAATCAGCCCCAGCATTTT. Translating it yields CASGAGGSNQPQHF.

The chain uses TRBV6-2 or TRBV6-3 and TRBJ2-3, with D possibly being TRBD1 (5 bases). The CDR3 is 12 residues long. The V end lost 2 bases, the J end lost 9 bases, and 9 bases lay between the germline ends. Germline V gene data show CDR1 as MNHEY and CDR2 as SVGEGT. The CDR3 region is CASSYEAGTQYF. CDR3 bases: TGTGCCAGCAGTTACGAGGCAGGGACGCAGTATTTT.

The chain is built from TRBV7-8 and TRBJ2-7; TRBD1 might be the D (6 bases). Germline-derived CDR1 and CDR2 are SGHVS and FQNEAQ. The V gene lost 2 bases and the J gene lost 6 bases, with 11 bases spanning the gap. This CDR3 is built from 13 residues. Here the CDR3 DNA reads TGTGCCAGCAGCTTATTGACAGGTCTCGAGCAGTACTTC. Translating it yields CASSLLTGLEQYF. The full variable domain, completed using reference TRBV7-8 and TRBJ2-7, is GAGVSQSPRYKVAKRGQDVALRCDPISGHVSLFWYQQALGQGPEFLTYFQNEAQLDKSGLPSDRFFAERPEGSVSTLKIQRTQQEDSAVYLCASSLLTGLEQYFGPGTRLTVT.

The chain is built from TRBV19 and TRBJ2-6; no definite D call. V was clipped by 5 bases and J by 4 bases, with 9 bases between them. The CDR3 consists of 14 residues. CDR1 and CDR2 from the germline V gene are LNHDA and SQIVND (reference sequence). The CDR3 reads CASSPYPGANVLTF. In DNA, the CDR3 is TGTGCCAGTAGTCCCTACCCCGGGGCCAACGTCCTGACTTTC.

This clone occurred once. The rearrangement uses TRBV7-8 and TRBJ1-2; no reliable D call. Looked up from germline, CDR1 is SGHVS and CDR2 is FQNEAQ. The CDR3 spans 14 residues. Trimming removed 1 base from V and 4 bases from J, with 10 bases in between. The CDR3 DNA reads TGTGCCAGCAGCTTAGGGCTGTCCCTCTATGGCTACACCTTC. This translates into CASSLGLSLYGYTF.

This chain connects TRBV4-1 to TRBJ1-3; 8 positions match TRBD1. Germline V gives CDR1 MGHRA, CDR2 YSYEKL. The CDR3 covers 18 residues. V trimming: 2 bases; J trimming: 4 bases; junction bases outside the gene matches: 13. The CDR3, as DNA: TGCGCCAGCAGCCAACAATCACCAGGGGGCTTTAAGGGAAACACCATATATTTT. As protein: CASSQQSPGGFKGNTIYF.

DNA for the CDR3: TGCAGCGTTGACGAAGGGAGCACTGAAGCTTTCTTT. It yields the protein CSVDEGSTEAFF. The chain employs TRBV29-1 and TRBJ1-1; no firm D call. The CDR3 extends over 12 amino acids. V was shortened by 3 bases and J by 4 bases, with 9 bases between the two germline ends. Germline-derived CDR1 and CDR2 are SQVTM and ANQGSEA.

The DNA for the CDR3 is TGTGCCAGCACAGCCCGGGACTGGGGAGAAAAACTGTTTTTT. It encodes CASTARDWGEKLFF. The chain uses TRBV28 and TRBJ1-4; possible D gene TRBD1, 5 bases. CDR3 size: 14 residues. V lost 7 bases to trimming and J lost 8 bases, with 17 bases between them. Germline CDR1 reads MDHEN; CDR2 reads SYDVKM.

The chain carries TRBV27 and TRBJ2-7; perhaps TRBD1 as D (5 bases). From germline, CDR1 is MNHEY and CDR2 SMNVEV (reference sequence). The CDR3 length is 15 residues. Trimming removed 0 bases from V and 1 base from J, with 10 bases in between. This CDR3 is CASSLSAGNSYEQYF. The CDR3 nucleotides are TGTGCCAGCAGTTTATCGGCAGGGAATTCCTACGAGCAGTACTTC.